This TCR beta chain was sequenced in a study of persistence of HIV-infected CD4 T cells. The stimulus was an HIV-1 Gag 15-mer peptide pool, roughly 1 ug/peptide/mL. CD40L-negative CD69-negative CD45RO-high memory CD4+ T cells were sorted as populations depleted of antigen-responding cells. Donors were HIV-1-infected adults who began suppressive ART during chronic infection. CD4+ T cell counts exceeded 400 cells/uL; CMV serology was positive. Trimming removed 2 bases at V and 8 bases at J, with 9 bases between. Germline V gene sequence: CDR1 LNHDA, CDR2 SQIVND (reference sequence). CDR3 length equals 13 residues. Sequencing used immunoSEQ version 4 in survey mode. The table came from immunoSEQ multiplex PCR; TCRdb's copy has only in-frame clones and leaves some out. The sample holds about 60,000 clones; 70% to 75% are singletons and the top ten take 1.5% to 2%. About this clone: Its matching antigen is unknown.

The origin of this receptor is an adult man with HIV who was CMV-seropositive. The rearrangement joins TRBV19 to TRBJ1-4; D uncertain. Sequenced here: CD4+ T cells sorted from PBMCs after roughly 18-hour stimulation, sampled from a patient who received antiretroviral therapy. Here the CDR3 DNA reads TGTGCCAGTAGTATAATGAGCAAAGAAAAACTGTTTTTT. Translating gives CASSIMSKEKLFF.